Listed below are T cell receptor beta chains from one sample, sequenced in a study of T cell changes during pregnancy in multiple sclerosis. Profiling relied on immunoSEQ multiplex PCR, and the TCRdb table lists in-frame clones only, not all of them. The sample contains about 86,000 clones, under 95% of which appear only once. Sequenced material: peripheral blood, taken in the first trimester of pregnancy. The origin of the receptors is a female donor in good health, enrolled as a control in a pregnancy study. CDR3s include the opening cysteine and the closing phenylalanine or tryptophan. The D gene is left open where the match is weak. For some rows the clone size is stated as once, few or many, or as a class when expanded; others skip it.

d_call: TRBD2
v_call: TRBV27
cdr3_length: 15
j_call: TRBJ2-1
clone_size: -
cdr3_aa: CASSLRLAKNNEQFF
cdr3_nt: TGTGCCAGCAGTTTACGACTAGCGAAGAACAATGAGCAGTTCTTC

d_call: TRBD1
v_call: TRBV15
cdr3_length: 15
j_call: TRBJ1-3
clone_size: -
cdr3_aa: CATSRDSSSGNTIYF
cdr3_nt: TGTGCCACCAGTCGGGACAGCAGCTCTGGAAACACCATATATTTT

d_call: -
v_call: TRBV11-2
cdr3_length: 14
j_call: TRBJ1-2
clone_size: -
cdr3_aa: CASSLEQGTYGYTF
cdr3_nt: TGTGCCAGCAGCTTAGAACAGGGCACCTATGGCTACACCTTC

d_call: TRBD2
v_call: TRBV5-1
cdr3_length: 15
j_call: TRBJ2-1
clone_size: -
cdr3_aa: CASSVLAGGTNEQFF
cdr3_nt: TGCGCCAGCAGCGTGCTAGCGGGGGGCACCAATGAGCAGTTCTTC

d_call: -
v_call: TRBV29-1
cdr3_length: 17
j_call: TRBJ2-3
clone_size: -
cdr3_aa: CSVEVGRTPIPTDTQYF
cdr3_nt: TGCAGCGTTGAAGTCGGAAGGACTCCCATCCCCACAGATACGCAGTATTTT

d_call: -
v_call: TRBV10-3
cdr3_length: 16
j_call: TRBJ1-4
clone_size: -
cdr3_aa: CAISGSLGGSNEKLFF
cdr3_nt: TGTGCCATCAGTGGATCCTTGGGGGGGTCTAATGAAAAACTGTTTTTT

d_call: -
v_call: TRBV7-6
cdr3_length: 13
j_call: TRBJ2-5
clone_size: -
cdr3_aa: CASSLQGSQTQYF
cdr3_nt: TGTGCCAGCAGCTTACAGGGGTCACAGACCCAGTACTTC

d_call: -
v_call: TRBV7-2
cdr3_length: 15
j_call: TRBJ1-5
clone_size: -
cdr3_aa: CASGWGGDSNQPQHF
cdr3_nt: TGTGCCAGCGGGTGGGGGGGGGATAGCAATCAGCCCCAGCATTTT

d_call: TRBD1
v_call: TRBV7-2
cdr3_length: 13
j_call: TRBJ1-2
clone_size: -
cdr3_aa: CASSLGTAYDYTF
cdr3_nt: TGTGCCAGCAGCCTAGGGACAGCCTATGACTACACCTTC

d_call: -
v_call: TRBV11-2
cdr3_length: 14
j_call: TRBJ2-7
clone_size: -
cdr3_aa: CASSLVGLSYEQYF
cdr3_nt: TGTGCCAGCAGCTTAGTCGGGTTGAGCTACGAGCAGTACTTC

d_call: -
v_call: TRBV4-3
cdr3_length: 19
j_call: TRBJ1-4
clone_size: -
cdr3_aa: CASSRLQGNFALTNEKLFF
cdr3_nt: TGCGCCAGCAGCCGCCTACAGGGTAATTTCGCCCTAACTAATGAAAAACTGTTTTTT

d_call: TRBD2
v_call: TRBV7-2
cdr3_length: 18
j_call: TRBJ2-1
clone_size: -
cdr3_aa: CASTLWRGGGLIDNEQFF
cdr3_nt: TGTGCCAGCACCCTCTGGCGGGGGGGCGGGTTAATCGACAATGAGCAGTTCTTC

d_call: TRBD2
v_call: TRBV4-2
cdr3_length: 15
j_call: TRBJ2-7
clone_size: once
cdr3_aa: CASRTTSGGSDEQYF
cdr3_nt: TGTGCCAGCAGAACGACTAGCGGGGGCTCGGACGAGCAGTACTTC

d_call: -
v_call: TRBV29-1
cdr3_length: 16
j_call: TRBJ1-2
clone_size: -
cdr3_aa: CSVPGGGPPLNYGYTF
cdr3_nt: TGCAGCGTTCCGGGGGGGGGTCCACCCCTTAACTATGGCTACACCTTC

d_call: -
v_call: TRBV7-2
cdr3_length: 15
j_call: TRBJ2-5
clone_size: -
cdr3_aa: CASSRGRPGLETQYF
cdr3_nt: TGTGCCAGCAGCCGAGGGCGCCCCGGGCTGGAGACCCAGTACTTC

d_call: TRBD2
v_call: TRBV19
cdr3_length: 14
j_call: TRBJ2-5
clone_size: -
cdr3_aa: CASSSGGAGETQYF
cdr3_nt: TGTGCCAGTAGTAGCGGGGGGGCCGGGGAGACCCAGTACTTC

d_call: TRBD1
v_call: TRBV4-1
cdr3_length: 15
j_call: TRBJ1-5
clone_size: -
cdr3_aa: CASSQRQGTNQPQHF
cdr3_nt: TGCGCCAGCAGCCAAAGACAGGGGACCAATCAGCCCCAGCATTTT

d_call: -
v_call: TRBV7-2
cdr3_length: 15
j_call: TRBJ1-4
clone_size: -
cdr3_aa: CASSERSATNEKLFF
cdr3_nt: TGTGCCAGCAGCGAAAGAAGCGCAACTAATGAAAAACTGTTTTTT

d_call: -
v_call: TRBV11-3
cdr3_length: 15
j_call: TRBJ2-2
clone_size: once
cdr3_aa: CASSLGWPNTGELFF
cdr3_nt: TGTGCCAGCAGCTTAGGGTGGCCGAACACCGGGGAGCTGTTTTTT

d_call: TRBD1
v_call: TRBV5-4
cdr3_length: 16
j_call: TRBJ1-6
clone_size: -
cdr3_aa: CASSPGQAEFNSPLHF
cdr3_nt: TGTGCCAGCAGCCCGGGACAGGCCGAGTTTAATTCACCCCTCCACTTT

d_call: TRBD1
v_call: TRBV11-3
cdr3_length: 15
j_call: TRBJ2-5
clone_size: -
cdr3_aa: CASSPGQEGQETQYF
cdr3_nt: TGTGCCAGCAGTCCGGGACAGGAGGGGCAAGAGACCCAGTACTTC

d_call: TRBD2
v_call: TRBV5-1
cdr3_length: 15
j_call: TRBJ2-3
clone_size: -
cdr3_aa: CASSLERGGLDTQYF
cdr3_nt: TGCGCCAGCAGCTTGGAGCGGGGGGGTTTAGATACGCAGTATTTT

d_call: -
v_call: TRBV18
cdr3_length: 15
j_call: TRBJ1-1
clone_size: -
cdr3_aa: CASSRGGAENTEAFF
cdr3_nt: TGTGCCAGCTCCCGGGGAGGGGCCGAGAACACTGAAGCTTTCTTT

d_call: TRBD1
v_call: TRBV28
cdr3_length: 16
j_call: TRBJ1-2
clone_size: -
cdr3_aa: CASSTVLQGATYGYTF
cdr3_nt: TGTGCCAGCAGTACCGTCTTGCAGGGGGCGACCTATGGCTACACCTTC

d_call: -
v_call: TRBV7-3
cdr3_length: 15
j_call: TRBJ2-1
clone_size: -
cdr3_aa: CASSLGLSSYNEQFF
cdr3_nt: TGTGCCAGCAGCTTGGGACTTAGCTCCTACAATGAGCAGTTCTTC

d_call: -
v_call: TRBV30
cdr3_length: 14
j_call: TRBJ1-6
clone_size: -
cdr3_aa: CAWKEGEHVSPLHF
cdr3_nt: TGTGCCTGGAAAGAGGGGGAACACGTTTCACCCCTCCACTTT

d_call: -
v_call: TRBV7-2
cdr3_length: 15
j_call: TRBJ2-5
clone_size: once
cdr3_aa: CASSLIAGNQETQYF
cdr3_nt: TGTGCCAGCAGCTTAATCGCGGGAAACCAAGAGACCCAGTACTTC

d_call: -
v_call: TRBV6-4
cdr3_length: 12
j_call: TRBJ2-1
clone_size: -
cdr3_aa: CASGSGFNEQFF
cdr3_nt: TGTGCCAGCGGTTCAGGGTTCAATGAGCAGTTCTTC

d_call: -
v_call: TRBV5-4
cdr3_length: 12
j_call: TRBJ2-1
clone_size: -
cdr3_aa: CASSLEGGEQFF
cdr3_nt: TGTGCCAGCAGCTTGGAGGGAGGTGAGCAGTTCTTC

d_call: -
v_call: TRBV7-7
cdr3_length: 14
j_call: TRBJ1-2
clone_size: -
cdr3_aa: CASSSDSSDYGYTF
cdr3_nt: TGTGCTAGCAGCTCGGACAGTTCGGACTATGGCTACACCTTC

d_call: TRBD1
v_call: TRBV7-6
cdr3_length: 14
j_call: TRBJ2-2
clone_size: -
cdr3_aa: CASSATGAHGELFF
cdr3_nt: TGTGCCAGCAGCGCTACAGGGGCACACGGGGAGCTGTTTTTT

d_call: TRBD2
v_call: TRBV5-1
cdr3_length: 19
j_call: TRBJ2-2
clone_size: -
cdr3_aa: CASSSRGTSGGTNTGELFF
cdr3_nt: TGCGCCAGCAGCTCGAGAGGGACTAGCGGGGGGACGAACACCGGGGAGCTGTTTTTT

d_call: TRBD1
v_call: TRBV14
cdr3_length: 16
j_call: TRBJ2-2
clone_size: -
cdr3_aa: CASRQTGTGNTGELFF
cdr3_nt: TGTGCCAGCAGACAAACCGGGACAGGGAACACCGGGGAGCTGTTTTTT

d_call: -
v_call: TRBV28
cdr3_length: 15
j_call: TRBJ2-7
clone_size: -
cdr3_aa: CASNSRGVSSYEQYF
cdr3_nt: TGTGCCAGCAACTCTCGGGGAGTTAGCTCCTACGAGCAGTACTTC

d_call: -
v_call: TRBV30
cdr3_length: 14
j_call: TRBJ2-2
clone_size: -
cdr3_aa: CACPGTTNTGELFF
cdr3_nt: TGTGCCTGTCCCGGGACAACCAACACCGGGGAGCTGTTTTTT

d_call: TRBD2
v_call: TRBV9
cdr3_length: 16
j_call: TRBJ2-1
clone_size: -
cdr3_aa: CASSKTSGVLGNEQFF
cdr3_nt: TGTGCCAGCAGCAAGACTAGCGGGGTGCTGGGCAATGAGCAGTTCTTC

d_call: -
v_call: TRBV18
cdr3_length: 14
j_call: TRBJ2-7
clone_size: -
cdr3_aa: CASSPPEGYYEQYF
cdr3_nt: TGTGCCAGCTCACCACCGGAGGGCTACTACGAGCAGTACTTC

d_call: -
v_call: TRBV2
cdr3_length: 12
j_call: TRBJ1-5
clone_size: -
cdr3_aa: CASSLPGQPQHF
cdr3_nt: TGTGCCAGCAGCCTACCGGGACAGCCCCAGCATTTT

d_call: -
v_call: TRBV9
cdr3_length: 15
j_call: TRBJ2-7
clone_size: few
cdr3_aa: CASSVGGTPGYEQYF
cdr3_nt: TGTGCCAGCAGCGTAGGAGGCACCCCGGGATACGAGCAGTACTTC